This is a list of T cell receptor beta chains from one sample in a study of cytomegalovirus exposure and HLA in healthy donors. Repertoires were generated with immunoSEQ multiplex PCR, while TCRdb's copy carries only in-frame clones and drops some. The table lists about 160,000 clones, about 80% of them singletons, with around 2% in the top ten. The sample consisted of PBMCs. These receptors came from a female donor in good health and CMV-seronegative. Each CDR3 is given with its conserved first and last residue. D genes are given only for firm matches. Clone size is shown for a subset of rows, as once, few, many or a class of expanded clone.

V gene	D gene	clone size	J gene	CDR3 protein	CDR3 DNA
TRBV5-1	NA	NA	TRBJ1-1	CASSSQLNTEAFF	TGCGCCAGCAGCTCACAGTTGAACACTGAAGCTTTCTTT
TRBV5-4	NA	NA	TRBJ2-5	CASMAGRGETQYF	TGTGCCAGCATGGCAGGGAGGGGGGAGACCCAGTACTTC
TRBV5-1	TRBD1	NA	TRBJ1-3	CASSLETGGGNTIYF	TGCGCCAGCAGCTTGGAGACAGGGGGAGGAAACACCATATATTTT
TRBV19	TRBD1	NA	TRBJ2-3	CASSQGGSDTQYF	TGTGCCAGTAGCCAAGGGGGCTCAGATACGCAGTATTTT
TRBV7-3	NA	NA	TRBJ2-3	CASSLNGADTQYF	TGTGCCAGCAGCTTAAACGGGGCAGATACGCAGTATTTT
TRBV4-1	TRBD1	NA	TRBJ1-2	CASSLTGNGYTF	TGCGCCAGCAGCCTGACAGGGAATGGCTACACCTTC
TRBV5-4	TRBD1	NA	TRBJ1-3	CASSLEGGQRNTIYF	TGTGCCAGCAGCTTGGAAGGGGGCCAGAGAAACACCATATATTTT
TRBV2	NA	NA	TRBJ2-7	CASRSTGSNEQYF	TGTGCCAGCAGGTCAACAGGGAGCAACGAGCAGTACTTC
TRBV29-1	NA	NA	TRBJ2-7	CSVRGRLGYEQYF	TGCAGCGTGCGGGGCCGCCTAGGGTACGAGCAGTACTTC
TRBV18	NA	NA	TRBJ2-7	CASFASASSYEQYF	TGTGCCAGCTTTGCCTCAGCGTCCTCCTACGAGCAGTACTTC
TRBV6-5	TRBD2	NA	TRBJ2-7	CASGVTGGPREQYF	TGTGCCAGTGGGGTGACGGGAGGGCCCAGGGAGCAGTACTTC
TRBV5-1	TRBD1	NA	TRBJ1-3	CASSFTGGGSGNTIYF	TGCGCCAGCAGCTTTACAGGGGGCGGCTCTGGAAACACCATATATTTT
TRBV6-5	TRBD1	NA	TRBJ1-3	CASSLGGGRLNTIYF	TGTGCCAGCAGCCTTGGAGGGGGCAGGTTAAACACCATATATTTT
TRBV5-6	NA	NA	TRBJ2-7	CASNPTPSYEQYF	TGTGCCAGCAACCCGACACCCTCCTACGAGCAGTACTTC
TRBV2	TRBD1	once	TRBJ1-4	CASSWNRGNEKLFF	TGTGCCAGCAGCTGGAACAGGGGAAATGAAAAACTGTTTTTT
TRBV5-1	TRBD2	NA	TRBJ2-1	CASSRLAGDNEQFF	TGCGCCAGCAGTCGACTAGCGGGGGACAATGAGCAGTTCTTC
TRBV19	TRBD2	few	TRBJ2-1	CASRGLGLAGNNEQFF	TGTGCCAGTAGAGGACTCGGACTAGCGGGAAACAATGAGCAGTTCTTC
TRBV7-9	NA	NA	TRBJ1-5	CASSLGTLNQPQHF	TGTGCCAGCAGCCTAGGGACTTTAAATCAGCCCCAGCATTTT
TRBV6-6	TRBD1	NA	TRBJ2-7	CASSLGQGSYEQYF	TGTGCCAGCAGTTTAGGACAGGGCTCCTACGAGCAGTACTTC
TRBV30	TRBD2	NA	TRBJ2-1	CAWSGGLAINEQFF	TGTGCCTGGAGTGGGGGACTAGCAATCAATGAGCAGTTCTTC
TRBV5-6	TRBD1	few	TRBJ1-2	CASSSLRQGYGGYTF	TGTGCCAGCAGCTCGTTACGACAGGGCTACGGCGGCTACACCTTC
TRBV14	TRBD2	NA	TRBJ2-1	CASSLFTGRGGPPLKYNEQFF	TGTGCCAGCAGCCTCTTCACCGGACGGGGAGGGCCCCCACTGAAGTACAATGAGCAGTTCTTC
TRBV5-1	NA	few	TRBJ2-7	CASRSHYNEQYF	TGCGCCAGCAGGTCGCACTACAACGAGCAGTACTTC
TRBV18	NA	NA	TRBJ1-5	CASSPSGREAQPQHF	TGTGCCAGCTCACCATCTGGCAGGGAGGCTCAGCCCCAGCATTTT
TRBV5-1	NA	NA	TRBJ2-3	CASRAGGEGTQYF	TGCGCCAGCAGGGCCGGTGGTGAGGGTACGCAGTATTTT
TRBV21-1	NA	many	TRBJ1-2	CASSERAANYGYTF	TGTGCCAGCTCTGAGCGAGCGGCTAACTATGGCTACACCTTC
TRBV27	NA	NA	TRBJ2-7	CASSSNYEQYF	TGTGCCAGCAGTTCCAACTACGAGCAGTACTTC
TRBV9	NA	NA	TRBJ2-1	CASSVGPETSSYNEQFF	TGTGCCAGCAGCGTAGGGCCAGAGACTAGCTCCTACAATGAGCAGTTCTTC
TRBV6-1	NA	NA	TRBJ1-2	CASSESNWGGGYTF	TGTGCCAGCAGTGAAAGTAATTGGGGCGGCGGCTACACCTTC
TRBV4-1	TRBD2	NA	TRBJ2-3	CASGLAGNTDTQYF	TGCGCCAGCGGACTAGCGGGGAACACAGATACGCAGTATTTT
TRBV15	TRBD1	NA	TRBJ1-2	CATAPGGARGYTF	TGTGCCACCGCACCAGGGGGCGCGCGTGGCTACACCTTC
TRBV29-1	NA	NA	TRBJ2-3	CSRGGDGDTQYF	TGCAGCAGAGGGGGGGATGGAGATACGCAGTATTTT
TRBV19	NA	NA	TRBJ1-1	CASSRRAGGTEAFF	TGTGCCAGTAGTAGACGGGCCGGGGGGACTGAAGCTTTCTTT
TRBV25-1	TRBD1	NA	TRBJ2-5	CASSPRTDRATETQYF	TGTGCCAGCAGCCCTAGAACAGACAGGGCGACAGAGACCCAGTACTTC
TRBV27	TRBD1	few	TRBJ2-1	CASSARGPGYNEQFF	TGTGCCAGCAGTGCCAGGGGGCCGGGATACAATGAGCAGTTCTTC
TRBV7-7	TRBD1	NA	TRBJ2-5	CASSPQGQPRTQYF	TGTGCCAGCAGTCCACAGGGGCAGCCGAGGACCCAGTACTTC
TRBV7-2	NA	NA	TRBJ2-2	CASHRVNTGELFF	TGTGCCAGCCACAGGGTTAACACCGGGGAGCTGTTTTTT
TRBV5-1	NA	NA	TRBJ2-7	CASSRGGSSQQYF	TGCGCCAGCAGCAGGGGGGGCTCCTCTCAGCAGTACTTC
TRBV5-4	TRBD1	NA	TRBJ1-2	CASSLGREQGGGYTF	TGTGCCAGCAGCCTGGGCCGTGAGCAGGGGGGAGGCTACACCTTC
TRBV6-5	TRBD2	NA	TRBJ2-3	CASSYRVAGQTDTQYF	TGTGCCAGCAGTTACCGCGTAGCGGGGCAGACAGATACGCAGTATTTT
TRBV6-5	TRBD1	NA	TRBJ1-1	CASSQGQAYTEAFF	TGTGCCAGCAGTCAGGGACAGGCGTACACTGAAGCTTTCTTT
TRBV6-4	TRBD2	NA	TRBJ2-1	CASSDYGGAEYNEQFF	TGTGCCAGCAGTGACTACGGGGGGGCCGAATACAATGAGCAGTTCTTC
TRBV29-1	TRBD2	NA	TRBJ2-2	CSVASGSIDGKLFF	TGCAGCGTTGCTAGCGGGAGTATTGACGGGAAGCTGTTTTTT
TRBV7-2	TRBD1	few	TRBJ1-1	CASSYRGNTEAFF	TGTGCCAGCAGCTACAGGGGGAACACTGAAGCTTTCTTT
TRBV9	NA	NA	TRBJ2-2	CASSVNSITGELFF	TGTGCCAGCAGCGTGAACAGTATCACCGGGGAGCTGTTTTTT
TRBV15	NA	NA	TRBJ1-1	CATSRDTRNTEAFF	TGTGCCACCAGCAGGGACACACGTAACACTGAAGCTTTCTTT
TRBV9	TRBD2	NA	TRBJ2-1	CASSVKAVTGGPGEQFF	TGTGCCAGCAGCGTAAAGGCGGTAACGGGGGGGCCTGGTGAGCAGTTCTTC
TRBV14	TRBD2	NA	TRBJ2-1	CASSLRGGVAGVHYNEQFF	TGTGCCAGCAGCCTGAGGGGGGGAGTAGCGGGAGTCCACTACAATGAGCAGTTCTTC
TRBV11-2	NA	NA	TRBJ2-3	CASSARLDGTDTQYF	TGTGCCAGCAGCGCCAGACTCGACGGCACAGATACGCAGTATTTT
TRBV7-8	NA	NA	TRBJ1-1	CASSLVAGGLATEAFF	TGTGCCAGCAGCTTAGTAGCGGGGGGGTTGGCCACTGAAGCTTTCTTT
TRBV7-9	NA	few	TRBJ1-6	CASSLDVRGSLHF	TGTGCCAGCAGCTTAGACGTCCGGGGGTCCCTCCACTTT
TRBV29-1	NA	NA	TRBJ2-5	CSVAAGSQETQYF	TGCAGCGTTGCAGCGGGTAGCCAAGAGACCCAGTACTTC
TRBV2	TRBD1	NA	TRBJ1-5	CASGQGLNQPQHF	TGTGCCAGCGGACAGGGTTTAAATCAGCCCCAGCATTTT
TRBV15	NA	NA	TRBJ1-5	CATSRDLGGNQPQHF	TGTGCCACCAGCAGAGATCTGGGCGGCAATCAGCCCCAGCATTTT
TRBV5-1	TRBD1	few	TRBJ2-3	CASSLDGPGTGGTQYF	TGCGCCAGCAGCTTGGATGGACCGGGGACAGGGGGTACGCAGTATTTT
TRBV7-2	TRBD2	few	TRBJ2-3	CASSLDLAEMHTDTQYF	TGTGCCAGCAGCTTAGATCTAGCGGAGATGCACACAGATACGCAGTATTTT
TRBV4-1	TRBD1	NA	TRBJ1-5	CASSPWDRAQPQHF	TGCGCCAGCAGCCCTTGGGACAGGGCGCAGCCCCAGCATTTT
TRBV7-3	TRBD1	NA	TRBJ2-2	CASSETGGKTGELFF	TGTGCCAGCAGCGAGACAGGGGGCAAAACCGGGGAGCTGTTTTTT
TRBV6-5	TRBD2	NA	TRBJ2-7	CASSTPSGREQYF	TGTGCCAGCAGTACACCCTCCGGGAGGGAGCAGTACTTC